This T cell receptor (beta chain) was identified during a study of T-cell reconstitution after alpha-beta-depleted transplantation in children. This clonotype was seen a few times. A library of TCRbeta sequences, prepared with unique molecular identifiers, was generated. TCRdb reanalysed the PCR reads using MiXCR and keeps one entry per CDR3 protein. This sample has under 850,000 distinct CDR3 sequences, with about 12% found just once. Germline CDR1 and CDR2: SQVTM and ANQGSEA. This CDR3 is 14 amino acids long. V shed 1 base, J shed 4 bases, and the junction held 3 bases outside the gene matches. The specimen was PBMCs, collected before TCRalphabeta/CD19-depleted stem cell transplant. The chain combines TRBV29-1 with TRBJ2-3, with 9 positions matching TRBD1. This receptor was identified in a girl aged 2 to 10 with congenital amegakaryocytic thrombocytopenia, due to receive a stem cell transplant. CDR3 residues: CSVEATGGSDTQYF. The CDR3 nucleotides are TGCAGCGTTGAAGCTACAGGGGGCTCAGATACGCAGTATTTT.